The rows below give T cell receptor beta chains drawn from one sample of a study of regulatory T cells in long-lasting Graves disease. TCRdb fed the multiplex PCR reads into MiXCR, producing one record per CDR3 protein. The data hold hundreds of thousands of distinct CDR3 sequences, with 16% observed a single time. This sample was shared with a second study, whose subject was T cells in Graves' hyperthyroidism and ophthalmopathy.

Sequenced material: peripheral blood mononuclear cells (PBMCs), taken at new diagnosis, from a patient treated with antithyroid drugs. These receptors all stem from a woman under 40 with Graves disease. CDR3s include the opening cysteine and the closing phenylalanine or tryptophan. A D gene is named only where the DNA matches it firmly. A row's size may be missing; if present it is once, few, many or a size class.

many | TRBJ2-1 | . | TRBV5-1 | 13 | CASNSGTYNEQFF | TGCGCCAGCAACAGCGGAACCTACAATGAGCAGTTCTTC
few | TRBJ2-2 | . | TRBV4-1 | 14 | CASSPNGNTGELFF | TGCGCCAGCAGCCCCAACGGGAACACCGGGGAGCTGTTTTTT
many | TRBJ2-7 | . | TRBV3-1 | 12 | CASSPDSGKQYF | TGTGCCAGCAGCCCTGATTCCGGGAAGCAGTACTTC
many | TRBJ1-5 | . | TRBV14 | 13 | CASSQDTNQPQHF | TGTGCCAGCAGCCAAGATACCAATCAGCCCCAGCATTTT
many | TRBJ2-4 | TRBD2 | TRBV6-1 | 16 | CASTYDRTSGRYIQYF | TGTGCCAGCACCTACGATCGGACTAGCGGGAGATACATTCAGTACTTC
many | TRBJ2-7 | . | TRBV20-1 | 16 | CSAVSRSGEKSYEQYF | TGCAGTGCTGTATCCCGCAGTGGGGAGAAATCCTACGAGCAGTACTTC
. | TRBJ2-3 | . | TRBV24-1 | 13 | CATQSQYSDTQYF | TGTGCCACACAAAGTCAGTATTCAGATACGCAGTATTTT
many | TRBJ1-2 | . | TRBV4-1 | 16 | CASSHVGAEGLGGYTF | TGCGCCAGCAGCCATGTTGGGGCCGAGGGCCTTGGTGGCTACACCTTC
. | TRBJ2-6 | . | TRBV2 | 14 | CASTPGRGANVLTF | TGTGCCAGCACCCCGGGGAGGGGGGCCAACGTCCTGACTTTC
many | TRBJ2-7 | . | TRBV7-9 | 13 | CASSFGHDYEQYF | TGTGCCAGCAGCTTTGGGCATGACTACGAGCAGTACTTC
many | TRBJ1-1 | . | TRBV6-2/TRBV6-3 | 15 | CASSSEQGLNTEAFF | TGTGCCAGCAGTTCAGAACAGGGCTTAAACACTGAAGCTTTCTTT
few | TRBJ2-5 | TRBD2 | TRBV24-1 | 18 | CATSSGGGWQEYQETQYF | TGTGCCACCTCGAGTGGGGGGGGTTGGCAGGAGTACCAAGAGACCCAGTACTTC
few | TRBJ2-5 | TRBD1 | TRBV10-3 | 15 | CAISSPGQGEETQYF | TGTGCCATCAGTTCCCCCGGACAGGGAGAAGAGACCCAGTACTTC
few | TRBJ1-5 | TRBD1 | TRBV6-1 | 13 | CASGRQGVQPQHF | TGTGCCAGCGGGCGACAGGGTGTTCAGCCCCAGCATTTT
many | TRBJ2-1 | TRBD2 | TRBV20-1 | 14 | CSARGLGGYNEQFF | TGCAGTGCTAGGGGACTAGGGGGGTACAATGAGCAGTTCTTC
few | TRBJ2-1 | TRBD1 | TRBV4-2 | 15 | CASSPGTGDYNEQFF | TGTGCCAGCAGCCCCGGGACAGGGGACTACAATGAGCAGTTCTTC
. | TRBJ2-1 | TRBD2 | TRBV7-3 | 16 | CASSLTGLADYNEQFF | TGTGCCAGCAGCTTAACGGGACTAGCGGACTACAATGAGCAGTTCTTC
many | TRBJ2-1 | . | TRBV18 | 15 | CASSPTESSYNEQFF | TGTGCCAGCTCACCCACAGAGAGCTCCTACAATGAGCAGTTCTTC
many | TRBJ2-1 | . | TRBV4-2 | 15 | CASSQGGPRTFEQFF | TGTGCCAGCAGCCAAGGGGGGCCCAGGACGTTTGAGCAGTTCTTC
many | TRBJ2-1 | TRBD2 | TRBV5-1 | 19 | CASSLPNQSSGGAYNEQFF | TGCGCCAGCAGCTTGCCCAATCAGAGTAGCGGGGGAGCCTACAATGAGCAGTTCTTC
many | TRBJ1-1 | TRBD1 | TRBV18 | 13 | CASSRQGLLEAFF | TGTGCCAGCTCACGACAGGGGCTACTCGAAGCTTTCTTT
few | TRBJ2-7 | . | TRBV4-1 | 15 | CASSLRDGYSYEQYF | TGCGCCAGCAGCCTACGGGACGGCTACTCCTACGAGCAGTACTTC
many | TRBJ1-2 | TRBD1 | TRBV2 | 16 | CASSDLLGQGARGYTF | TGTGCCAGCAGTGACTTACTGGGACAGGGGGCCCGTGGCTACACCTTC
. | TRBJ2-2 | TRBD1 | TRBV7-3 | 16 | CASSLGDRRDTGELFF | TGTGCCAGCAGCTTAGGGGACAGGCGAGACACCGGGGAGCTGTTTTTT
many | TRBJ2-7 | . | TRBV10-1 | 13 | CASRTTNDYEQYF | TGCGCCAGCAGGACCACCAACGATTACGAGCAGTACTTC
many | TRBJ2-3 | . | TRBV12-3/TRBV12-4 | 13 | CASSMDAADTQYF | TGTGCCAGCAGCATGGACGCAGCAGATACGCAGTATTTT
many | TRBJ1-5 | TRBD1 | TRBV18 | 15 | CASSPVTGANQPQHF | TGTGCCAGCTCACCAGTGACAGGGGCCAATCAGCCCCAGCATTTT
many | TRBJ2-6 | . | TRBV28 | 16 | CASSPAGRQGANVLTF | TGTGCCAGCAGTCCGGCCGGACGACAAGGGGCCAACGTCCTGACTTTC
few | TRBJ2-1 | . | TRBV7-2 | 13 | CASSSWGNNEQFF | TGTGCCAGCAGCTCATGGGGAAACAATGAGCAGTTCTTC
many | TRBJ1-1 | . | TRBV4-3 | 15 | CASSRRLTANTEAFF | TGCGCCAGCAGCCGAAGGCTGACAGCGAACACTGAAGCTTTCTTT
few | TRBJ1-2 | TRBD1 | TRBV29-1 | 16 | CSVFSNPTGGPRGYTF | TGCAGCGTTTTCAGCAACCCAACAGGGGGCCCGAGGGGCTACACCTTC
. | TRBJ2-7 | . | TRBV7-9 | 15 | CASSLKGGWGNEQYF | TGTGCCAGCAGCTTAAAAGGAGGGTGGGGGAACGAGCAGTACTTC
many | TRBJ2-1 | . | TRBV7-9 | 16 | CASSEGGASSYNEQFF | TGTGCCAGCAGCGAAGGCGGGGCATCCTCCTACAATGAGCAGTTCTTC
few | TRBJ2-2 | . | TRBV6-2/TRBV6-3 | 15 | CASSKDSANTGELFF | TGTGCCAGCAGTAAGGACTCCGCGAACACCGGGGAGCTGTTTTTT
. | TRBJ1-4 | . | TRBV7-9 | 16 | CDSSFTGTEDGEKLFF | TGTGACAGCAGCTTTACCGGGACCGAGGACGGTGAAAAACTGTTTTTT
many | TRBJ2-1 | . | TRBV20-1 | 13 | CSASGSPYNEQFF | TGCAGTGCTAGCGGGAGCCCCTACAATGAGCAGTTCTTC
. | TRBJ2-6 | . | TRBV24-1 | 16 | CATSDPGVPGANVLTF | TGTGCCACCAGTGACCCCGGAGTCCCTGGGGCCAACGTCCTGACTTTC
few | TRBJ2-7 | TRBD2 | TRBV6-1 | 15 | CASGWGGRFIYEQYF | TGTGCCAGCGGGTGGGGCGGGAGGTTTATCTACGAGCAGTACTTC
many | TRBJ2-5 | . | TRBV20-1 | 16 | CSARSPRSGSQETQYF | TGCAGTGCTAGGTCCCCTAGGTCAGGCTCCCAAGAGACCCAGTACTTC
. | TRBJ1-4 | . | TRBV6-1 | 14 | CASSPGPLGEKLFF | TGTGCCAGCAGTCCCGGTCCGCTGGGGGAAAAACTGTTTTTT
many | TRBJ1-2 | . | TRBV27 | 12 | CASSLSGRGYTF | TGTGCCAGCAGTTTATCGGGGAGGGGCTACACCTTC
few | TRBJ1-2 | . | TRBV19 | 15 | CASGIGQHANYGYTF | TGTGCCAGTGGTATAGGGCAGCACGCTAACTATGGCTACACCTTC
many | TRBJ1-1 | TRBD1 | TRBV20-1 | 13 | CSARADRVGEAFF | TGCAGTGCTAGAGCGGACAGGGTCGGTGAAGCTTTCTTT
. | TRBJ2-7 | . | TRBV5-1 | 14 | CASSLGGGELEQYF | TGCGCCAGCAGCTTGGGAGGCGGAGAGCTCGAGCAGTACTTC
. | TRBJ2-7 | TRBD1 | TRBV3-1 | 14 | CASSTPGQWGEQYF | TGTGCCAGCAGCACTCCGGGACAGTGGGGCGAGCAGTACTTC
. | TRBJ2-5 | . | TRBV10-3 | 14 | CAISDPTGRETQYF | TGTGCCATCAGTGATCCAACAGGGCGGGAGACCCAGTACTTC
many | TRBJ1-2 | . | TRBV11-2 | 12 | CASKSGNYGYTF | TGTGCCAGCAAGTCGGGGAACTATGGCTACACCTTC
many | TRBJ2-1 | TRBD2 | TRBV7-3 | 20 | CASSPGSASGRESSYNEQFF | TGTGCCAGCAGCCCCGGGTCGGCTAGCGGGAGGGAAAGCTCCTACAATGAGCAGTTCTTC
many | TRBJ2-5 | . | TRBV30 | 14 | CAWSSGGYQETQYF | TGTGCCTGGAGTTCCGGCGGCTACCAAGAGACCCAGTACTTC
many | TRBJ2-1 | TRBD1 | TRBV7-8 | 17 | CASSLAFGQAPYNEQFF | TGTGCCAGCAGCTTAGCCTTCGGACAGGCACCGTACAATGAGCAGTTCTTC
. | TRBJ2-3 | TRBD2 | TRBV19 | 15 | CASSELAGGADTQYF | TGTGCCAGTAGTGAACTAGCGGGAGGGGCAGATACGCAGTATTTT
few | TRBJ2-1 | . | TRBV7-9 | 12 | CASSFSYNQQFF | TGTGCCAGCAGCTTTTCTTACAATCAGCAGTTCTTC